Included here is one TCR beta chain sequence, with context. No cognate antigen has been identified for it. Within one base of it there is no much larger clone, and no base qualities were kept. The sample is drawn from a study of blood T cell repertoires in COVID-19 (dated by TCRdb to 2018 to 2021). Regarding the study in general: Samples from collaborators originated in the United States, Italy and Spain and spanned both the acute and convalescent phases of COVID-19. The material from the prospective study consisted of cDNA or gDNA derived from T cells, B-cell-depleted T cells, or PBMCs. Subjects who had been exposed to COVID-19, were actively infected with it, or had recovered from it provided the deeply sampled blood TCRbeta repertoires that made up the dataset. The repertoires were released in a freely available public database intended as a resource for research on the immune response to SARS-CoV-2. The samples were drawn from the first 160 participants of the ongoing ImmuneRACE study and from 950 to 1,500 subjects provided by 6 global collaborators. A de-identified subject ID, COVID-19 status, age in years and sex were almost always included in the sample metadata. HLA class I and class II types, where available, came from metadata supplied by the sample provider rather than from assay-based typing.

General findings and caveats noted by the study authors: Clinical and demographic metadata were provided uncurated, with the amount varying by source and participant.

TCRbeta CDR3 regions were amplified from genomic DNA using the immunoSEQ Assay, a bias-controlled multiplex PCR. The paper's processing steps were these. Nucleated cell counts per sample were estimated from amplification of reference gene primers within the assay. To quantify the absolute abundance of each unique TCRbeta CDR3 rearrangement, sequence reads were collapsed and filtered. For each sample, productive Simpson clonality was calculated as the square root of Simpson's diversity index across productive rearrangements. Here the immuneACCESS table is served through TCRdb, limited to in-frame sequences with V and J called. Missing clones are a known gap in these copies; in checked studies unresolved V genes cover under half, and the rest lacks a known reason. D and trimming were read from the DNA, whereas the V and J calls and clone size are those reported in that table. The sample yields about 40,000 clones; approximately 84% were counted once. The ten largest clones add up to roughly an eighth of the sample.

Whole blood was collected in K2EDTA tubes by collaborating institutions according to the institutions' own protocols. For TCRbeta analysis, collaborators shipped samples in one of three forms: frozen whole blood, isolated PBMCs, or DNA extracted from either of those sample types. The cysteine opens and the phenylalanine closes a CDR3 of 15 amino acids. Only the CDR3 region is kept as DNA, spanning 45 bases read in frame from base 1. Via the germline V gene, CDR1 is MNHEY and CDR2 SVGAGI. Cut back by 7 bases and 4 bases, the V and J ends lie 17 bases apart. The rearranged chain carries TRBV6-5 and TRBJ1-3; the D segment cannot be called with confidence. The material sequenced was peripheral blood. This clonotype was sampled from a human donor in a cohort sampled during active COVID-19. The CDR3 reads CASMLRTPAGNTIYF. The sequence in DNA is TGTGCCAGCATGCTGCGTACGCCCGCCGGAAACACCATATATTTT.